One sample yielded the 8 T cell receptor beta chains listed below, sequenced in a study of blood T cell repertoires in COVID-19 (dated by TCRdb to the early 2020s). The method was the immunoSEQ multiplex PCR assay. This is the immuneACCESS table as TCRdb keeps it, with only in-frame sequences that have V and J called. A part of the clones is gone; compared with another copy, unresolved V genes explain less than half, and the rest is unexplained. Within this sample are some 100,000 clones, with about nine tenths of them counted one time only. The ten largest clones capture about 7.7% of the sample. The material sequenced was peripheral blood. The source is a human donor in a cohort sampled during active COVID-19.

V usage is TRBV24-1 and J usage is TRBJ2-2; D is possibly TRBD1 (7 bases). CDR1 and CDR2 (germline): KGHDR, SFDVKD. The length of the CDR3 is 14 residues. V lost 9 bases to trimming and J lost 5 bases, with 15 bases between them. The CDR3 protein is CATASGGRTGELFF. CDR3 nucleotide sequence: TGTGCCACCGCCTCAGGGGGGAGAACCGGGGAGCTGTTTTTT.

CDR3 in amino acids: CASSIGDSEYF. As DNA, the CDR3 is TGTGCCAGTAGTATAGGAGATTCCGAGTACTTC. The chain joins TRBV19 to TRBJ2-7; D gene ambiguous. The ends were cut back, 1 base at V and 11 bases at J, with 9 bases in the middle. The CDR3 consists of 11 residues. Germline V gene sequence: CDR1 LNHDA, CDR2 SQIVND (reference sequence).

This chain uses TRBV29-1 with TRBJ2-7; TRBD2 matches 9 bases. V lost 6 bases and J lost 2; bases outside the gene matches: 11. Germline assignment: CDR1 SQVTM and CDR2 ANQGSEA. The CDR3 is made up of 15 amino acids. This CDR3 is CSVATSGRSPYEQYF. Written as DNA, the CDR3 is TGCAGCGTCGCCACTAGCGGGCGATCTCCCTACGAGCAGTACTTC.

The rearrangement uses TRBV24-1 and TRBJ2-3, with 10 bases aligning to TRBD2. The CDR3 is 20 amino acids. From germline, CDR1 is KGHDR and CDR2 SFDVKD. V was pared by 4 bases and J by 5 bases, with 20 bases of the junction left unmatched. CDR3 in DNA: TGTGCCACCAGTGAGGGACATTGGACTAGCGGAGCCCCCGACGGAGATACGCAGTATTTT. Encoded protein: CATSEGHWTSGAPDGDTQYF.

The chain joins TRBV6-4 to TRBJ2-4, with 11 nucleotides matching TRBD2. This CDR3 has 14 residues. Germline V gene lookup returns CDR1 MRHNA and CDR2 SNTAGT. With V trimmed by 9 bases and J by 0 bases, 1 base remained unmatched. The CDR3 region is CARGTSGAKNIQYF. For the CDR3, the DNA is TGTGCCAGAGGGACTAGCGGAGCCAAAAACATTCAGTACTTC.

V gene TRBV15 combines with J gene TRBJ2-7; D is possibly TRBD2 (9 bases). The CDR3 length is 19 residues. The V end lost 1 base, the J end lost 2 bases, and 24 bases lay between the germline ends. From germline, CDR1 is LNHNV and CDR2 YYDKDF (reference sequence). The CDR3 region is CATSRGAGGGAGGPYEQYF. CDR3 sequence (DNA): TGTGCCACCAGCAGAGGGGCAGGGGGCGGAGCGGGAGGTCCCTACGAGCAGTACTTC.

The chain joins TRBV19 to TRBJ2-3; TRBD2 matches at 11 bases. V shed 4 bases, J shed 5 bases, and the junction held 11 bases outside the gene matches. Germline V lookup: CDR1 LNHDA, CDR2 SQIVND (reference sequence). CDR3 length equals 17 residues. CDR3 sequence: CASSKDEIAGGGDTQYF. The CDR3, as DNA: TGTGCCAGTAGTAAGGATGAGATAGCGGGAGGGGGAGATACGCAGTATTTT.

About this clone: Other DNA sequences within the sample encode an identical CDR3. The genes are TRBV9 and TRBJ1-6; maybe TRBD1 (5 bases). V lost 2 bases, J lost 0 bases, and 6 bases lay in between. The CDR3 is made up of 15 amino acids. Per germline, CDR1 SGDLS and CDR2 YYNGEE. CDR3 DNA: TGTGCCAGCAGCGTCGGGGGCTCCTATAATTCACCCCTCCACTTT. Translating gives CASSVGGSYNSPLHF.